These 10 T cell receptor beta chains share one sample of origin, sequenced in a study of OX40 agonist ivuxolimab in advanced cancers. Library construction relied on the immunoSEQ multiplex PCR assay. TCRdb provides this immuneACCESS table in a form limited to in-frame rearrangements. Some clones are lacking; in checked studies, under half of them reflect an unresolved V gene, and why the rest are absent is not known. This sample gives tens of thousands of clones in total; around 88% of them show up just once. Of the sample, less than 0.85% is held by the ten largest clones. This sample comprised CD4+ or CD8+ T cells sorted from blood, obtained in a trial of the OX40 agonist ivuxolimab. Receptors originate from an adult with an advanced solid tumor such as melanoma, head and neck, liver or kidney cancer.

This chain connects TRBV7-9 to TRBJ2-3; D perhaps matches TRBD1 (5 bases). Trimming took off 5 bases at V and 2 bases at J, with 11 bases between the two ends. CDR3 length: 14 residues. Looked up from germline, CDR1 is SEHNR and CDR2 is FQNEAQ (reference sequence). The CDR3: CASSLTVVTDTQYF. The CDR3 DNA is TGTGCCAGCAGCCTGACAGTAGTCACAGATACGCAGTATTTT.

The sample holds a few counts of this clone. The rearrangement uses TRBV28 and TRBJ2-7; tentative D call: TRBD2 (6 bases). Germline assignment: CDR1 MDHEN and CDR2 SYDVKM. This CDR3 region has 14 residues. The germline V and J ends were trimmed by 5 bases and 3 bases, with 14 bases remaining between them. CDR3 residues: CASSPGTSLYEQYF. Here the CDR3 DNA reads TGTGCCAGCAGTCCAGGGACTTCACTCTACGAGCAGTACTTC.

The chain couples TRBV18 to TRBJ2-1; 7 positions match TRBD2. V was pared by 6 bases and J by 6 bases, with 8 bases of the junction left unmatched. The CDR3 is made up of 14 amino acids. Looked up from germline, CDR1 is KGHSH and CDR2 is LQKENI. The CDR3 coding sequence is TGTGCCAGCTCGCGGGAGCGCGCCCTCAATGAGCAGTTCTTC. It codes for CASSRERALNEQFF.

The chain is built from TRBV21-1 and TRBJ2-5; the DNA was not used to check the table's D call, TRBD2. TRBV21-1 is deemed a pseudogene. The CDR3 is made up of 17 amino acids. CDR3 sequence (DNA): TGTGCCAGCAGCAAAGGGCGGGAGGTTTTCTTGGGGGAGACCCAGTACTTC. This encodes CASSKGREVFLGETQYF.

This clone has only a few counts. The genes are TRBV6-1 and TRBJ2-7; TRBD1 matches 7 bases. The CDR3 has 13 amino acids. Germline assignment: CDR1 MNHNS and CDR2 SASEGT. J gave up 6 bases and V 2 bases, and 4 bases lay outside the gene matches. The CDR3 loop is CASSEQRGREQYF. The CDR3, as DNA: TGTGCCAGCAGTGAACAGAGGGGGCGCGAGCAGTACTTC.

The CDR3 nucleotides read TGTGCCAGCAGCTTATTGTCCAACTCTGGGGCCAACGTCCTGACTTTC. Translation: CASSLLSNSGANVLTF. The J gene is TRBJ2-6, the V gene TRBV7-3; D gene ambiguous. Germline CDR1 reads SGHTA; CDR2 reads FQGTGA. This CDR3 spans 16 amino acids. The V and J ends lost 2 bases and 0 bases respectively, with 8 bases between them.

The rearrangement links TRBV27 to TRBJ2-2; 9 bases match TRBD2. The germline gives CDR1 MNHEY, CDR2 SMNVEV (reference sequence). V lost 6 bases and J lost 4; bases outside the gene matches: 12. This CDR3 has 17 amino acids. The CDR3 region has the DNA TGTGCCAGCAGCCTAGCGGGACAAGGGAGGGGCACCGGGGAGCTGTTTTTT. This translates into CASSLAGQGRGTGELFF.

This clone appeared once. The chain carries TRBV9 and TRBJ1-3, with 7 bases aligning to TRBD1. The junction had 16 bases not matched to a gene; V was cut back by 3 bases and J by 1 base. This CDR3 comprises 19 residues. Germline values: CDR1 SGDLS, CDR2 YYNGEE. CDR3 sequence (DNA): TGTGCCAGCAGCGCCAGGACATCCGGGACAGCTGAGTCTGGAAACACCATATATTTT. This sequence encodes CASSARTSGTAESGNTIYF.

The chain uses TRBV25-1 and TRBJ2-3; TRBD2 matches 8 bases. Germline V gene data show CDR1 as MGHDK and CDR2 as SYGVNS. The CDR3 runs 14 residues. The junction had 4 bases not matched to a gene; V was cut back by 5 bases and J by 3 bases. In DNA, the CDR3 is TGTGCCAGCAGTAGCGGGAGAGCGACAGATACGCAGTATTTT. Protein sequence: CASSSGRATDTQYF.

The V gene is TRBV28, the J gene TRBJ2-3; TRBD2 aligns across 11 bases. The CDR3 totals 15 residues. Germline V CDR1 and CDR2: MDHEN, SYDVKM. V trimming: 4 bases; J trimming: 11 bases; junction bases outside the gene matches: 11. The CDR3 bases are TGTGCCAGCAGTTATGGGACTAGCGGCCCCAGAATGCAGTATTTT. Amino acids: CASSYGTSGPRMQYF.